This T cell receptor beta chain appears in the sequencing data of a study of CD8+CD57+ T cells in acquired aplastic anemia. Findings of the study overall: With respect to CD8+ Simpson's diversity, patients and controls did not differ significantly. The number of CD8+ CDR3 sequences shared by patients and controls was approximately 30.

Genomic DNA constituted the template upon which TCR beta VDJ and CDR3 profiling was performed. TCRdb reprocessed the reads via MiXCR and lists one record per CDR3 protein. The repertoire holds some 170,000 distinct CDR3 sequences, with approximately 40% as singletons. With respect to this clonotype: The antigen remains undetermined.

Losses at the gene ends were 3 bases for V and 3 bases for J; bases not matched to a gene: 5. This CDR3 has 14 residues. Germline V gives CDR1 SGHRS, CDR2 YFSETQ. The rearrangement joins TRBV5-1 to TRBJ2-7; 8 bases line up with TRBD1. Sequencing was carried out using sorted CD4+, CD8+, or CD8+CD57+ T cells (not recorded which) from PBMCs. This sequence originates from a human donor in good health. This CDR3 reads CASSSGDRNYEQYF. CDR3 DNA sequence: TGCGCCAGCAGCTCGGGGGACAGGAACTACGAGCAGTACTTC.